This is a list of T cell receptor beta chains from one sample in a study of blood T cell repertoires in COVID-19. Assay used: immunoSEQ multiplex PCR; TCRdb lists only in-frame clones, some missing. The sample holds hundreds of thousands of clones, roughly 90% seen once. The sample taken for sequencing was PBMCs or T cells enriched from blood (not recorded which). These receptors came from a woman aged 18 to 35 who had recovered from COVID-19. CDR3s include the opening cysteine and the closing phenylalanine or tryptophan. A D gene is named only where the DNA matches it firmly. Rows give clone size only sometimes, using once, few, many, or a class for an expanded clone.

>17|TRBJ2-3|.|TRBD2|TRBV5-1
TGCGCCAGCAGCCTTGACCCTAGCGGGGGGGGCACAGATACGCAGTATTTT
CASSLDPSGGGTDTQYF
>17|TRBJ2-5|.|.|TRBV15
TGTGCCACCAGCAGAGATAGCGGTCGGGGTCTCCGGGAGACCCAGTACTTC
CATSRDSGRGLRETQYF
>13|TRBJ1-2|.|.|TRBV19
TGTGCCAGTAGTTCGGGGTTTTTAGAGGGCTACACCTTC
CASSSGFLEGYTF
>14|TRBJ2-2|few|TRBD2|TRBV25-1
TGTGCCAGCAGTGTTAGCGGGACGTATGGGGAGCTGTTTTTT
CASSVSGTYGELFF
>15|TRBJ1-2|.|.|TRBV9
TGTGCCAGCAGCGTAGGGGCCGGTGGGCGCGCTGGCTACACCTTC
CASSVGAGGRAGYTF
>15|TRBJ1-1|.|.|TRBV18
TGTGCCAGCTCACGGGACAACCGAATGAACACTGAAGCTTTCTTT
CASSRDNRMNTEAFF
>15|TRBJ2-1|.|TRBD2|TRBV7-6
TGTGCCAGCAGCCGAACTAGCGGGGGGGATGCGGAGCAGTTCTTC
CASSRTSGGDAEQFF
>15|TRBJ1-1|.|.|TRBV4-1
TGCGCCAGCAGCCAAGGTAGGGGAGGCAACACTGAAGCTTTCTTT
CASSQGRGGNTEAFF
>13|TRBJ1-1|.|TRBD1|TRBV7-9
TGTGCCAGCAGTCCCCAAGGGACAGGTGACCCCCTCTTT
CASSPQGTGDPLF
>11|TRBJ2-7|.|.|TRBV2
TGTGCCAGCAGTGAAGCCTTAGAGCAGTACTTC
CASSEALEQYF
>15|TRBJ1-1|once|.|TRBV7-2
TGTGCCAGCAGCTTAGTGCAGCCTGGGGCCGGTGAAGCTTTCTTT
CASSLVQPGAGEAFF
>13|TRBJ2-3|.|.|TRBV6-5
TGTGCCAGTACCGGGATCAATAGAGATACGCAGTATTTT
CASTGINRDTQYF
>14|TRBJ2-1|.|TRBD2|TRBV7-3
TGTGCCAGTAAGCGGACTAGCGGCCACAATGAGCAGTTCTTC
CASKRTSGHNEQFF
>15|TRBJ1-1|.|TRBD1|TRBV5-1
TGCGCCAGCAGCCAGGGGGGAGGATCTGTCACTGAAGCTTTCTTT
CASSQGGGSVTEAFF
>15|TRBJ2-1|.|.|TRBV27
TGTGCCAGCAGTTTCACCGGGACATGGGATAGGGGGCAGTTCTTC
CASSFTGTWDRGQFF
>18|TRBJ2-6|.|.|TRBV9
TGTGCCAGCAGCGTAGTGGCAGGCCCAAATTCTGGGGCCAACGTCCTGACTTTC
CASSVVAGPNSGANVLTF
>15|TRBJ2-5|.|TRBD2|TRBV18
TGTGCCAGCTCACCCACGGGAGGAGGGCCGGAGACCCAGTACTTC
CASSPTGGGPETQYF
>19|TRBJ2-2|.|TRBD1|TRBV30
TGTGCCTGGAGTGTAACGGGGGTATGGGGACAGGCGAACACCGGGGAGCTGTTTTTT
CAWSVTGVWGQANTGELFF
>14|TRBJ1-1|.|.|TRBV19
TGTGCCAGTAGTTACGGGACACCGAACACTGAAGCTTTCTTT
CASSYGTPNTEAFF
>13|TRBJ1-3|once|.|TRBV7-9
TGTGCCAGCAGTTCTATCTCTGGAAACACCATATATTTT
CASSSISGNTIYF
>15|TRBJ2-2|.|.|TRBV4-3
TGCGCCAGCAGCCAAGATTCAGGTCACACCGGGGAGCTGTTTTTT
CASSQDSGHTGELFF
>17|TRBJ2-5|.|TRBD2|TRBV5-4
TGTGCCAGCAGCTTGGCCAGCGGGGCCCCGTTTGGGGAGACCCAGTACTTC
CASSLASGAPFGETQYF
>14|TRBJ2-2|.|TRBD2|TRBV27
TGTGCCAGCAGTTTAGCGGGAGGTACCGGGGAGCTGTTTTTT
CASSLAGGTGELFF
>15|TRBJ2-6|.|.|TRBV7-3
TGTGCCAGCAGCCTCCAGGCTGCCGGGGCCAACGTCCTGACTTTC
CASSLQAAGANVLTF
>14|TRBJ2-7|once|.|TRBV6-1
TGTGCCAGCAGTTCCGGGGGATACTCCTACGAGCAGTACTTC
CASSSGGYSYEQYF
>14|TRBJ2-7|.|.|TRBV9
TGTGCCAGCAGCCCCTGGTTACAGGACTACGAGCAGTACTTC
CASSPWLQDYEQYF
>15|TRBJ2-5|once|TRBD1|TRBV11-2
TGTGCCAGCAGCTTCTCCCGGACAGGTCAAGAGACCCAGTACTTC
CASSFSRTGQETQYF
>14|TRBJ1-1|.|TRBD1|TRBV7-9
TGTGCCAGCAGCTCAACAGGGGGCGACACTGAAGCTTTCTTT
CASSSTGGDTEAFF
>14|TRBJ2-3|.|TRBD1|TRBV19
TGTGCCAGTAGTCTACAGGGGGCGGCAGATACGCAGTATTTT
CASSLQGAADTQYF
>13|TRBJ1-1|.|TRBD1|TRBV6-5
TGTGCCAGCGTAGGACAGGGGAACACTGAAGCTTTCTTT
CASVGQGNTEAFF
>15|TRBJ2-3|.|.|TRBV3-1/TRBV3-2
TGTGCCAGCAGCCAAGCTGGGGGCGCCGGAGATACGCAGTATTTT
CASSQAGGAGDTQYF
>14|TRBJ1-5|.|.|TRBV7-2
TGTGCCAGCAGCTTTCCCCAGGTCGATCAGCCCCAGCATTTT
CASSFPQVDQPQHF
>15|TRBJ2-3|once|.|TRBV6-2/TRBV6-3
TGTGCCAGCAGTTACGGGAGCAGTTACACAGATACGCAGTATTTT
CASSYGSSYTDTQYF
>15|TRBJ1-3|.|.|TRBV6-5
TGTGCCAGCAGTCGTCTACAGGGAACTGGAAACACCATATATTTT
CASSRLQGTGNTIYF
>15|TRBJ1-2|.|TRBD1|TRBV2
TGTGCCAGCGGCGTAACAGGGGATACTAACTATGGCTACACCTTC
CASGVTGDTNYGYTF
>14|TRBJ1-3|.|TRBD1|TRBV5-1
TGCGCCAGCAGCCAGGACAGGGGGAGAAACACCATATATTTT
CASSQDRGRNTIYF
>15|TRBJ2-2|few|.|TRBV6-1
TGTGCCAGCAGTGAAGGTGCGGGATTCGCCGGGGAGCTGTTTTTT
CASSEGAGFAGELFF
>21|TRBJ1-6|.|TRBD1|TRBV6-6
TGTGCCAGCAGTCCCGATGGGCTCCAAGGGACAGTGAGCTCCTATAATTCACCCCTCCACTTT
CASSPDGLQGTVSSYNSPLHF
>13|TRBJ2-1|.|.|TRBV5-1
TGCGCCAGTTCCGGGGAATCCTACAATGAGCAGTTCTTC
CASSGESYNEQFF
>14|TRBJ2-5|.|TRBD2|TRBV19
TGTGCCAGTGGACTAGCGGGGCCAGGGGAGACCCAGTACTTC
CASGLAGPGETQYF
>12|TRBJ1-2|.|.|TRBV6-6
TGTGCCAGCAGTTCTTCCAGGGCCGCCTACACCTTC
CASSSSRAAYTF
>15|TRBJ1-4|.|.|TRBV21-1
TGTGCCACGAGGGACAGGCTTGCAACTAATGAAAAACTGTTTTTT
CATRDRLATNEKLFF
>14|TRBJ2-7|.|TRBD1|TRBV10-3
TGTGCCACCCAAGGGGGCCAGGGGGTGGACGAGCAGTACTTC
CATQGGQGVDEQYF
>18|TRBJ1-2|.|TRBD1|TRBV7-2
TGTGCCAGCAGCTTATTTACGATAGGGGGCAGTTCTAACTATGGCTACACCTTC
CASSLFTIGGSSNYGYTF
>13|TRBJ1-6|few|TRBD1|TRBV29-1
TGCAGCGGCGGGACAGACAATAATTCACCCCTCCACTTT
CSGGTDNNSPLHF
>17|TRBJ2-6|.|TRBD1|TRBV27
TGTGCCAGCAGTGGGGACAGGCCGATCTCTGGGGCCAACGTCCTGACTTTC
CASSGDRPISGANVLTF
>15|TRBJ1-5|.|TRBD1|TRBV6-6
TGTGCCAGCAGCCAGACAGGGGCATTAAATCAGCCCCAGCATTTT
CASSQTGALNQPQHF
>14|TRBJ2-7|.|.|TRBV10-3
TGTGCCATCAGTGAGTCGGCAGTGGTCGACGAGCAGTACTTC
CAISESAVVDEQYF
>14|TRBJ2-5|.|.|TRBV11-1
TGTGCCAGCAGCTTAGGGCAGACTCAAGAGACCCAGTACTTC
CASSLGQTQETQYF
>13|TRBJ2-7|.|.|TRBV7-2
TGTGCCAGCAGCCGATCGACTGGTTACGAGCAGTACTTC
CASSRSTGYEQYF
>19|TRBJ2-7|.|TRBD2|TRBV10-3
TGTGCCATCAGTGCTCCCCTCGGCGGGAGGTACGCATGGGCTGGCGAGCAGTACTTC
CAISAPLGGRYAWAGEQYF
>12|TRBJ1-2|.|TRBD1|TRBV30
TGTGCCACTTCAGGGGGAATCTATGGCTACACCTTC
CATSGGIYGYTF
>15|TRBJ1-4|.|.|TRBV7-2
TGTGCCAGCAGCTCCCCCGGGGAATTGGGTGAAAAACTGTTTTTT
CASSSPGELGEKLFF